Listed below are T cell receptor beta chains from one sample, sequenced in a study of liver allograft versus peripheral blood T cells. TCRdb re-called the reads through MiXCR, storing one row per CDR3 protein. This table holds thousands of distinct CDR3 sequences, 16% found once. The receptors come from a human patient who had a liver transplant. Some T cells could come from the graft donor. Both conserved end residues are part of each CDR3. Each record gives: V gene, clone size, CDR3 protein. Some rows mark clone size as missing; the rest say once, few, many or name a class of expanded clone.

>TRBV18|medium-sized
CASSPRGSYEQYF
>TRBV14|few
CASSQAGRETQYF
>TRBV24-1|few
CATSDSGTRGQFF
>TRBV20-1|many
CSARPPRDRAEAFF
>TRBV12-3/TRBV12-4|few
CASSVGRIYGYTF
>TRBV30|few
CAWRTGHLNTEAFF
>TRBV7-9|NA
CASSSTDRGPNTEALF
>TRBV11-1|NA
CASSLVSVSGTEAFF
>TRBV27|NA
CASYLRYPSTDTQYF
>TRBV12-3/TRBV12-4|medium-sized
CASSPNRGGNYGYTF
>TRBV2|few
CASGASYNSPLHF
>TRBV12-3/TRBV12-4|NA
CASSPTIFANYGYTF
>TRBV20-1|NA
CSARDPNRDAGYTF
>TRBV7-9|NA
CASSSQEYTEAFF
>TRBV6-5|many
CASRPTGGNQPQHF
>TRBV6-5|many
CASNYRGRVGYTF
>TRBV18|medium-sized
CASSPAGEEEKLFF
>TRBV6-1|medium-sized
CASSEAPSPLHF
>TRBV6-2/TRBV6-3|medium-sized
CASSYSSGATNEKLFF
>TRBV5-1|few
CASSLDLRTGVNTEAFF
>TRBV12-3/TRBV12-4|medium-sized
CASSLAPRGGYTF
>TRBV15|many
CATSSRGRGRNTIYF
>TRBV29-1|large
CSVGGSLNGYTF